This TCR beta chain is from a study of OX40 agonist ivuxolimab in advanced cancers. Broader study findings: Antigen targets of the expanded peripheral T cells went undetermined.

Trimming removed 5 bases from V and 8 bases from J, with 18 bases in between. CDR1 and CDR2 (germline): MNHEY, SMNVEV (reference sequence). The CDR3 is 15 residues long. Blood draws occurred at baseline, cycle 4 day 1, and cycle 7 day 1. For this clone: Its specificity is not known.

Generated by immunoSEQ multiplex PCR, the TCRdb table keeps only in-frame clones and is missing some. The sample holds just over 90,000 clones, roughly 90% seen once. The sequences come from CD4+ or CD8+ T cells sorted from blood, collected in a trial of the OX40 agonist ivuxolimab. The sequence derives from an adult with an advanced solid tumor such as melanoma, head and neck, liver or kidney cancer. The chain recombines TRBV27 with TRBJ1-4; D is unresolved. The CDR3 region is CASSPLGEEEEKLFF. CDR3 in DNA: TGTGCCAGCAGTCCCCTCGGAGAGGAGGAAGAAAAACTGTTTTTT.